The clone carrying this TCR beta chain was observed a few times. The sample belongs to a study of Graves' ophthalmopathy and Graves' hyperthyroidism. As the template, RNA transcripts were used to amplify TCR beta CDR3 regions. RT-PCR was first run with HTBI primers, then multiplex PCR in a second round. TCRdb reprocessed the multiplex PCR reads via MiXCR and lists one record per CDR3 protein. The table includes about 740,000 distinct CDR3 sequences, approximately 40% detected once. The CDR3 has 12 amino acids. CDR1 is SEHNR, CDR2 FQNEAQ, per germline (reference sequence). J was trimmed by 5 bases and V by 4 bases; bases with no gene match: 2.

The genes are TRBV7-9 and TRBJ2-7; 7 nucleotides align to TRBD1. Sequencing input: peripheral blood. The TCR originated in an adult man with Graves' ophthalmopathy. The CDR3 is CASSWGQNEQYF. As DNA, the CDR3 is TGTGCCAGCAGCTGGGGACAGAACGAGCAGTACTTC.